This section outlines one T cell receptor (beta chain) sequence together with its context. V was pared by 8 bases and J by 0 bases, with 17 bases between. This CDR3 is 15 amino acids long. From germline, CDR1 is SNHLY and CDR2 FYNNEI. The record originates from a study of shared clonotypes between healthy human individuals. The naive CD8 population came from CD45RO-negative cells selected for CCR7, without terminally differentiated effector memory CD45RA+ cells. Deep-level running was used for the assay. The table came from immunoSEQ multiplex PCR; TCRdb's copy has only in-frame clones and leaves some out. Counted here are approximately 2,200,000 clones, about 93% occurring once; the ten biggest clones make up about 1.5%.

The chain carries TRBV2 and TRBJ2-7; D is perhaps TRBD2 (5 bases). What was sequenced was naive CD8+ T cells from PBMCs. The sequence was collected from a man aged 18 to 29 in good health. Some clones in this sample may be carry-over from other donors' samples. CDR3: CASANGVLISYEQYF. The CDR3 DNA sequence: TGTGCCAGCGCTAACGGGGTTTTGATCTCCTACGAGCAGTACTTC.